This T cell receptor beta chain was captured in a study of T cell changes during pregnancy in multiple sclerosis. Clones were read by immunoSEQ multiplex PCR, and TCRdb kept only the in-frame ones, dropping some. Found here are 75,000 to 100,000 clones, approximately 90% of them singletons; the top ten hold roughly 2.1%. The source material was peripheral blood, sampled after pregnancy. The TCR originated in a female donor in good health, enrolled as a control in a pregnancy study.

CDR3: CASIVSNTGELFF. The CDR3 nucleotides read TGTGCCAGCATAGTGTCAAACACCGGGGAGCTGTTTTTT. The J gene is TRBJ2-2, the V gene TRBV2, with D uncertain. Germline CDR1 reads SNHLY; CDR2 reads FYNNEI. V was cut by 7 bases and J by 2 bases, with 8 bases left in between. The CDR3 loop spans 13 amino acids.